This section outlines one T cell receptor beta chain sequence together with its context. The data originate from a study of blood T cell repertoires in COVID-19. Per the authors' pipeline: Reference gene primer amplification yielded estimated nucleated cell counts. Profiling relied on immunoSEQ multiplex PCR, and the TCRdb table lists in-frame clones only, not all of them. For V, J and clone size, that table is used; D and trimming come from the DNA. The table lists over 90,000 clones, about 74% of them singletons. Germline assignment: CDR1 SGHTA and CDR2 FQGNSA. V lost 0 bases and J 6 bases, leaving 12 bases between the germline ends. CDR3 length: 15 amino acids.

The source material was peripheral blood. This sequence was found in a man in his 70s with COVID-19, enrolled during active disease. The rearrangement joins TRBV7-2 to TRBJ2-1, with a weak D call TRBD2 (6 bases). The CDR3: CASSLAAGSSNEQFF. The CDR3 DNA sequence: TGTGCCAGCAGCTTAGCTGCCGGGAGTAGCAATGAGCAGTTCTTC.